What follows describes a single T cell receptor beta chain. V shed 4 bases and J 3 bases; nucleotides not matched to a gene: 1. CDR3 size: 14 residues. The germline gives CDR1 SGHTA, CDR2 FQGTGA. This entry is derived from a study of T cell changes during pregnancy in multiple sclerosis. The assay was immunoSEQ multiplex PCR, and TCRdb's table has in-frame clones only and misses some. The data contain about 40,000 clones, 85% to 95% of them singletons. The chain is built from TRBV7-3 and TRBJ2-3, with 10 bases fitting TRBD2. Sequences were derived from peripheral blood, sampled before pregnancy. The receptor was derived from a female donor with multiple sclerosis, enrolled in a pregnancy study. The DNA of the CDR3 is TGTGCCAGCAGCTCAGCGGGAGGGACAGATACGCAGTATTTT. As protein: CASSSAGGTDTQYF.